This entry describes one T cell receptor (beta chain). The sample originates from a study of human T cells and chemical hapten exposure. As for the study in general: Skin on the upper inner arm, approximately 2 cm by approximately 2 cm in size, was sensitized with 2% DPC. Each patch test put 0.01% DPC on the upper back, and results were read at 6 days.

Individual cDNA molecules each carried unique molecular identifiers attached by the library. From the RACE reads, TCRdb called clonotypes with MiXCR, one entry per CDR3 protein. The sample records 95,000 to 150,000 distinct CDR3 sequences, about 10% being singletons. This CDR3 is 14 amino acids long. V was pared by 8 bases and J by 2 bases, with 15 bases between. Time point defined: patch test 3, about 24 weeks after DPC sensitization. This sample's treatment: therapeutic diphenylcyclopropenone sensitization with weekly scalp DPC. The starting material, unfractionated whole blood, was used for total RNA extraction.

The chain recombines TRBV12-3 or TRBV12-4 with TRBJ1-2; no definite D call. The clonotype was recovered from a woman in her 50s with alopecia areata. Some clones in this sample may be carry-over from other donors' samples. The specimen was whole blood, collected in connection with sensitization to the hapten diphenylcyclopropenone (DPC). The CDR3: CASYSGQVNYGYTF. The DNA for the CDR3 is TGTGCCAGCTACAGTGGGCAGGTCAACTATGGCTACACCTTC.